This TCR beta chain was sequenced in a study of response to subunit inactivated influenza vaccine. Study results and caveats: With each seasonal influenza vaccination, the authors suggested, few new T cells are recruited.

One entry per CDR3 protein, called by TCRdb with MiXCR from the RT-PCR reads. The table shows hundreds of thousands of distinct CDR3 sequences, with around a sixth occurring only once. Germline CDR1 DFQATT, CDR2 SNEGSKA (reference sequence). This CDR3 is built from 13 residues. This clonotype came up a few times. The antigen is undetermined. Material: PBMCs from blood, obtained roughly 13 days after vaccination. The clonotype comes from a man aged 45-65 years who received an inactivated influenza vaccine. The rearrangement joins TRBV20-1 to TRBJ2-3; perhaps TRBD2 as D (6 bases). This CDR3 reads CSGGTPTTDTQYF. The DNA of the CDR3 is TGCAGCGGCGGGACGCCGACCACAGATACGCAGTATTTT.